The 4 T cell receptor beta chains below all came from one sample that was sequenced in a study of T-cell memory formation after mild COVID-19. From the 5' RACE reads, TCRdb called clonotypes with MiXCR, one entry per CDR3 protein. The sample includes some 130,000 distinct CDR3 sequences, about 16% seen only once; the top ten take 14%. The sample comprised PBMCs or a T cell subset sorted from them (not recorded which). The source of these receptors is an adult woman who had mild COVID-19 (a few samples of this study predate the infection). Cell type and time point are not known.

This clonotype appeared a few times. V usage is TRBV20-1 and J usage is TRBJ1-4; the D gene is possibly TRBD1 (5 bases). The CDR3 extends over 16 amino acids. V was cut by 6 bases and J by 0 bases, with 17 bases left in between. The germline V gene encodes CDR1 DFQATT and CDR2 SNEGSKA (reference sequence). CDR3 region: CSAYRSSGATNEKLFF. CDR3 in DNA: TGCAGTGCGTACAGGAGCTCTGGTGCAACTAATGAAAAACTGTTTTTT.

This clonotype turned up a few times. DNA for the CDR3: TGTGCCAGCAGCTTAGGAGCGGGGGGGCCCTACAATGAGCAGTTCTTC. Its protein product is CASSLGAGGPYNEQFF. V usage is TRBV7-2 and J usage is TRBJ2-1, with 10 bases aligning to TRBD2. Germline V lookup: CDR1 SGHTA, CDR2 FQGNSA. The length of the CDR3 is 16 residues. The junction had 2 bases not matched to a gene; V was cut back by 1 base and J by 2 bases.

This clonotype came up a few times. V gene TRBV7-9 combines with J gene TRBJ1-1, with a possible D match to TRBD1 (6 bases). Trimming shortened V by 5 bases and J by 0 bases, and 13 bases separated the two germline ends. The CDR3 totals 15 residues. Germline CDR1 SEHNR, CDR2 FQNEAQ (reference sequence). The CDR3: CASSPRGLMNTEAFF. The CDR3 bases are TGTGCCAGCAGCCCCCGGGGGCTAATGAACACTGAAGCTTTCTTT.

This clonotype was counted a few times. The genes are TRBV12-3 or TRBV12-4 and TRBJ2-2; D perhaps matches TRBD2 (5 bases). Trimming left V 5 bases short and J 6 bases short, with 16 bases between. The length of the CDR3 is 15 residues. As DNA, the CDR3 is TGTGCCAGCAGTCAGACGTCAGCGCGGGCCGGGGAGCTGTTTTTT. It is translated as CASSQTSARAGELFF.